Detailed here is one T cell receptor (beta chain). This sample stems from a study of blood T cell repertoires in COVID-19. Study summary: Specimens from acute and convalescent COVID-19 originated in the United States, Italy and Spain. The analysed material was cDNA or gDNA that came from T cells, B-cell-depleted T cells, or PBMCs.

Methods used by the authors: Quantification of nucleated cells was approximated via reference gene primer amplification. Assay used: immunoSEQ multiplex PCR; TCRdb lists only in-frame clones, some missing. V and J calls plus clone size are reproduced from that table; the DNA served to infer D and trimming. Of approximately 500,000 clones in the sample, 80% to 90% were seen once. Germline values: CDR1 SEHNR, CDR2 FQNEAQ (reference sequence). V dropped 4 bases and J dropped 6; count of bases not matched to a gene: 12. CDR3 length equals 16 residues. Material for sequencing was peripheral blood. This TCR came from a human donor in a cohort sampled during active COVID-19. V is TRBV7-9 and J is TRBJ2-7; TRBD1 matches 10 bases. CDR3 sequence reads: CASSSGYGTGDVEQYF. The CDR3 DNA sequence: TGTGCCAGCAGCTCCGGGTACGGGACAGGGGACGTCGAGCAGTACTTC.